Shown below are 3 T cell receptor beta chains from a single sample sequenced in a study of graft-versus-host responses after intestinal transplantation (dated by TCRdb to 2020 to 2023). In light of the paper, this sample's time point label describes: cells obtained before transplantation from donor or recipient. The library was produced with the immunoSEQ multiplex PCR assay. Sourced from immuneACCESS, this table was stored by TCRdb with only in-frame sequences that have V and J called. A share of the clones is absent; for the studies checked, an unresolved V gene accounts for under half, and the remainder has no known explanation. Counted in this sample were roughly 64,000 clones; more than 85% of them appeared once. Of the sample, 1.5% to 2% falls within the top ten clones. These receptors' targets are unknown. The sample consisted of unstimulated CD8+ T cells sorted from spleen or lymph node cells, taken before transplant. Receptors were obtained from a human donor who was the organ donor for an intestinal transplant.

This chain links TRBV10-3 with TRBJ2-1; 9 bases map to TRBD2. Germline assignment: CDR1 ENHRY and CDR2 SYGVKD. V lost 7 bases to trimming and J lost 5 bases; unmatched junction nucleotides: 6. The CDR3 loop spans 14 amino acids. CDR3 protein: CAIKHPSGDNEQFF. The CDR3 nucleotides read TGTGCCATCAAGCATCCTAGCGGGGACAATGAGCAGTTCTTC.

Written as DNA, the CDR3 is TGTGCCAGCAGTTCTCAACTCTTGAACACTGAAGCTTTCTTT. Translation gives CASSSQLLNTEAFF. V usage is TRBV27 and J usage is TRBJ1-1, with no clear D. The V and J ends lost 4 bases and 0 bases respectively, with 9 bases between them. Germline V gene data show CDR1 as MNHEY and CDR2 as SMNVEV (reference sequence). The CDR3 loop spans 14 amino acids.

The chain is built from TRBV4-3 and TRBJ2-7; 7 positions agree with TRBD1. CDR1 is LGHNA and CDR2 is YSLEER in the germline V gene. The ends lost 1 base at V and 0 bases at J; junction bases unmatched: 6. The CDR3 totals 16 residues. For the CDR3, the DNA is TGCGCCAGCAGCCAAGGAAGACAGGGTGACTCCTACGAGCAGTACTTC. This sequence encodes CASSQGRQGDSYEQYF.